This T cell receptor beta chain was retrieved from a study of radiotherapy plus CTLA-4 blockade in lung cancer. In the study overall: In approximately 17% of patients, objective responses were seen; 25% to 40% had disease control. Study-level points and caveats: Researchers report tumor-derived TCR clones expanding in blood after radiotherapy plus ipilimumab.

Measured with immunoSEQ multiplex PCR; TCRdb has only the in-frame clones, and not every one. The table has approximately 70,000 clones, roughly three quarters seen once; the top ten hold about a sixth. CDR1 is SGHNT and CDR2 is YENEEA in the germline V gene. The V and J ends lost 4 bases and 5 bases, in that order; junction bases with no gene match: 3. The CDR3 totals 14 residues. To note about this clone: Its antigen is currently unknown.

The source was peripheral blood, collected from a patient treated with radiotherapy plus ipilimumab. This sequence joins TRBV11-3 and TRBJ2-1, with 9 bases identical to TRBD2. This receptor was obtained from a human donor with non-small cell lung cancer whose response to radiotherapy plus ipilimumab could not be evaluated. Some clones in this sample may be carry-over from other donors' samples. CDR3 in amino acids: CASSSRGGHNEQFF. The CDR3, as DNA: TGTGCCAGCAGCTCGCGGGGGGGCCACAATGAGCAGTTCTTC.